This entry lists 23 T cell receptor beta chains sequenced from one sample in a study of shared T cell receptors in the human thymus. This table comes from immunoSEQ multiplex PCR, and its TCRdb copy is limited to in-frame clones, with some not included. The sample gives hundreds of thousands of clones, around 87% of which show up once; about 0.0094% is in the top ten. These data are also associated with another study on human thymus T cells.

What was sequenced was thymocytes. These receptors all stem from a boy less than two years old with a congenital heart defect.

The sample holds one count of this clone. The rearrangement uses TRBV5-1 and TRBJ2-3; D is possibly TRBD1 (6 bases). V lost 1 base and J lost 6, with 21 bases in between. This CDR3 comprises 17 residues. CDR1 and CDR2 from the germline V gene are SGHRS and YFSETQ. The CDR3 DNA is TGCGCCAGCAGCTTGACTCCTTGGAGCGACAGGACTGATACGCAGTATTTT. Residues: CASSLTPWSDRTDTQYF.

The V and J genes are TRBV4-3 and TRBJ1-5; a possible D gene is TRBD1 (6 bases). The V gene's germline CDR1 is LGHNA and CDR2 YSLEER. Trimming cost V 0 bases and J 6 bases, with 12 bases left between them. The CDR3 consists of 15 residues. The CDR3 bases are TGCGCCAGCAGCCAAGATGAGCGGGACACTCAGCCCCAGCATTTT. As protein: CASSQDERDTQPQHF.

The chain carries TRBV21-1 and TRBJ1-2; no DNA check was done on the table's D call, TRBD1. TRBV21-1 is listed as a pseudogene. This CDR3 contains 13 residues. The DNA of the CDR3 is TGTGCCAGCAGCAACCACAGCCACTATGGCTACACCTTC. Its translation: CASSNHSHYGYTF.

Points on this clone: Other DNA variants within this sample encode the same CDR3. The J gene is TRBJ1-2, the V gene TRBV20-1; 8 bases line up with TRBD1. J was trimmed by 8 bases and V by 2 bases; bases with no gene match: 1. This CDR3 comprises 11 residues. CDR1 and CDR2 (germline): DFQATT, SNEGSKA (reference sequence). Written as DNA, the CDR3 is TGCAGTGCTAGAAGACAGGGGGGCTACACCTTC. It is translated as CSARRQGGYTF.

The rearrangement joins TRBV5-6 to TRBJ2-5, with 9 nucleotides matching TRBD1. The V gene end was trimmed by 5 bases and the J gene end by 4 bases; junction bases not matched to a gene: 15. The CDR3 loop spans 17 amino acids. CDR1 and CDR2 (germline): SGHDT, YYEEEE. CDR3 DNA sequence: TGTGCCAGCAGTTTACTTCCGGGACAGGGCTTTGGAGAGACCCAGTACTTC. This gives the protein CASSLLPGQGFGETQYF.

This rearrangement joins TRBV5-1 to TRBJ2-7; TRBD2 might be the D (5 bases). V lost 3 bases and J lost 0, with 16 bases in between. The CDR3 sequence is 16 residues long. Germline CDR1 SGHRS, CDR2 YFSETQ. The CDR3 sequence: CASSSSGGRSSYEQYF. Here the CDR3 DNA reads TGCGCCAGCAGCTCCTCTGGAGGTCGGAGCTCCTACGAGCAGTACTTC.

This chain joins TRBV5-6 and TRBJ1-5; 9 nucleotides match TRBD1. This CDR3 is built from 18 residues. CDR1 is SGHDT, CDR2 YYEEEE, per germline. V lost 1 base, J lost 8 bases, and 16 bases stayed unmatched. The chain's CDR3 is CASSLNDPTGGRGKPQHF. DNA for the CDR3: TGTGCCAGCAGCTTGAACGACCCGACAGGGGGAAGGGGGAAGCCCCAGCATTTT.

This rearrangement joins TRBV28 to TRBJ2-1; TRBD2 matches 8 bases. CDR1 and CDR2 from the germline V gene are MDHEN and SYDVKM. V was pared by 5 bases and J by 7 bases, with 7 bases of the junction left unmatched. The CDR3 is 14 amino acids. CDR3 sequence reads: CASSPEREPNEQFF. The CDR3 DNA sequence: TGTGCCAGCAGTCCAGAGCGGGAGCCGAATGAGCAGTTCTTC. Combining the CDR3 with reference TRBV28 and TRBJ2-1 gives the whole variable domain DVKVTQSSRYLVKRTGEKVFLECVQDMDHENMFWYRQDPGLGLRLIYFSYDVKMKEKGDIPEGYSVSREKKERFSLILESASTNQTSMYLCASSPEREPNEQFFGPGTRLTVL.

The chain employs TRBV4-3 and TRBJ2-1; TRBD2 agrees at 10 bases. This CDR3 contains 17 residues. Trimming removed 0 bases from V and 4 bases from J; junction bases left unmatched: 6. The V gene's germline CDR1 is LGHNA and CDR2 YSLEER. The CDR3 region is CASSQELAGCRYNEQFF. The CDR3 DNA sequence: TGCGCCAGCAGCCAAGAACTAGCGGGATGTAGGTACAATGAGCAGTTCTTC.

This clone was found once. This rearrangement joins TRBV5-6 to TRBJ2-4; the D gene is possibly TRBD2 (7 bases). Germline V gene lookup returns CDR1 SGHDT and CDR2 YYEEEE. CDR3 length: 17 residues. The V gene lost 5 bases and the J gene lost 0 bases, with 18 bases spanning the gap. The CDR3 nucleotides read TGTGCCAGCAGTAATGGGGGCGGGAGTTTAGCCAAAAACATTCAGTACTTC. This gives the protein CASSNGGGSLAKNIQYF.

In its sample, this clone was seen once. V gene TRBV7-2 combines with J gene TRBJ2-1; tentative D call: TRBD2 (7 bases). CDR3 length: 18 amino acids. Looked up from germline, CDR1 is SGHTA and CDR2 is FQGNSA. The V and J ends lost 5 bases and 1 base respectively, with 21 bases between them. This CDR3 reads CASSKNPGGRASYNEQFF. For the CDR3, the DNA is TGTGCCAGCAGCAAGAACCCCGGGGGGCGAGCGTCCTACAATGAGCAGTTCTTC.

The CDR3 sequence: CASSDRGVSGNTIYF. CDR3 nucleotides: TGTGCCAGCAGTGACAGGGGCGTCTCTGGAAACACCATATATTTT. The chain couples TRBV2 to TRBJ1-3; the D gene is possibly TRBD1 (6 bases). Trimming removed 3 bases from V and 0 bases from J, with 9 bases in between. CDR1 and CDR2 from the germline V gene are SNHLY and FYNNEI. CDR3 length: 15 residues.

This chain uses TRBV27 with TRBJ1-5, with 8 bases fitting TRBD1. Germline V lookup: CDR1 MNHEY, CDR2 SMNVEV (reference sequence). The CDR3 consists of 15 residues. The junction had 7 bases not matched to a gene; V was cut back by 4 bases and J by 5 bases. DNA for the CDR3: TGTGCCAGCAGTTCCCTCGGACAGGGACATCAGCCCCAGCATTTT. It specifies CASSSLGQGHQPQHF.

The rearrangement links TRBV11-2 to TRBJ2-5, with TRBD2 matching 14 bases. J was trimmed by 7 bases and V by 6 bases; bases with no gene match: 10. Germline lookup yields CDR1 SGHAT and CDR2 FQNNGV. The CDR3 is made up of 16 amino acids. For the CDR3, the DNA is TGTGCCAGCAGGCACCAAGGGACTAGCGGGAGAGGGACCCAGTACTTC. Protein product: CASRHQGTSGRGTQYF.

This sequence joins TRBV9 and TRBJ1-2; tentatively, D is TRBD1 (5 bases). V shed 4 bases and J shed 8 bases, with 21 bases lying between them. The germline gives CDR1 SGDLS, CDR2 YYNGEE. The CDR3 is 15 residues long. CDR3 sequence reads: CASSPRGGRVFGYTF. The CDR3 bases are TGTGCCAGCAGCCCCCGTGGGGGGAGGGTCTTCGGCTACACCTTC.

The V and J genes are TRBV2 and TRBJ1-5; weak D call: TRBD1 (6 bases). CDR1 and CDR2 (germline): SNHLY, FYNNEI. The CDR3 runs 17 residues. V lost 3 bases and J 2 bases, leaving 17 bases between the germline ends. The CDR3 nucleotides read TGTGCCAGCAGTGAGAAAAACAGGGTGGGGGGCAATCAGCCCCAGCATTTT. Protein product: CASSEKNRVGGNQPQHF.

The CDR3 spells CASSNSRDREYEQYF. CDR3 sequence (DNA): TGTGCCAGCAGCAACAGCCGGGACAGGGAGTACGAGCAGTACTTC. This chain uses TRBV5-6 with TRBJ2-7; 9 bases line up with TRBD1. CDR1 and CDR2 from the germline V gene are SGHDT and YYEEEE. The CDR3 is 15 amino acids. Losses at the gene ends were 4 bases for V and 4 bases for J; bases not matched to a gene: 9.

The chain carries TRBV30 and TRBJ2-2; 7 positions agree with TRBD1. V was pared by 0 bases and J by 3 bases, with 10 bases of the junction left unmatched. Per the germline V gene, CDR1 is GTSNPN and CDR2 is SVGIG (reference sequence). The CDR3 length is 17 residues. In nucleotides, the CDR3 is TGTGCCTGGAGTGTACCCCGGACAGGAGGTGACACCGGGGAGCTGTTTTTT. Its protein is CAWSVPRTGGDTGELFF.

The chain has TRBV25-1 and TRBJ2-1; TRBD2 matches 14 bases. Germline V gives CDR1 MGHDK, CDR2 SYGVNS. CDR3 length equals 18 residues. V dropped 7 bases and J dropped 1; count of bases not matched to a gene: 9. The CDR3 nucleotides read TGTGCCAGCAATATGGGACTAGCGGGAGAGAGTTCCTACAATGAGCAGTTCTTC. It encodes CASNMGLAGESSYNEQFF.

This clone has only one observation. This chain joins TRBV9 and TRBJ2-1, with D perhaps matching TRBD2 (5 bases). Germline-derived CDR1 and CDR2 are SGDLS and YYNGEE. The CDR3 contains 16 residues. Trimming pared 0 bases from V and 1 base from J, leaving 11 bases between. The CDR3 DNA sequence: TGTGCCAGCAGCGTAGGAGGTAGCGTTTCCTACAATGAGCAGTTCTTC. It translates to CASSVGGSVSYNEQFF.

The chain recombines TRBV4-3 with TRBJ2-4; 15 nucleotides match TRBD2. Germline CDR1 reads LGHNA; CDR2 reads YSLEER. There are 19 residues in the CDR3. V gave up 4 bases and J gave up 4 bases; unmatched junction bases: 11. CDR3 sequence: CASSPRTSGRVLVKNIQYF. The CDR3 DNA reads TGCGCCAGCAGCCCTCGGACTAGCGGGAGGGTCCTGGTGAAAAACATTCAGTACTTC.

A word on this clone: Different DNA sequences within this sample yield the same CDR3. The chain is built from TRBV4-3 and TRBJ1-1; D unresolved. Trimming removed 4 bases at V and 1 base at J, with 7 bases between. Germline V lookup: CDR1 LGHNA, CDR2 YSLEER. The CDR3 covers 13 residues. The CDR3: CASSRTENTEAFF. The CDR3 DNA reads TGCGCCAGCAGCCGCACAGAGAACACTGAAGCTTTCTTT.

The V and J genes are TRBV13 and TRBJ2-2; TRBD2 might be the D (5 bases). CDR1 is PRHDT and CDR2 is FYEKMQ in the germline V gene (reference sequence). CDR3 size: 18 residues. With 5 bases removed from V and 4 bases from J, the gap between germline ends came to 23 bases. This CDR3 reads CASSPQNPLVLRTGELFF. Here the CDR3 DNA reads TGTGCCAGCAGCCCGCAAAACCCACTAGTTCTCCGCACCGGGGAGCTGTTTTTT.